This T cell receptor beta chain comes out of a study of blood T cells in healthy people across ages. The ends were cut back, 5 bases at V and 6 bases at J, with 12 bases in the middle. The CDR3 sequence is 13 residues long. CDR1 is SGHKS and CDR2 is YYEKEE in the germline V gene (reference sequence). The authors ran a second PCR of about 6 to 11 cycles using a sample-barcoded 5' primer and a J-beta primer mix. TCRdb used MiXCR to reprocess the 5' RACE reads, holding one entry per CDR3 protein. The data show 1.5 million to 2 million distinct CDR3 sequences, about 39% seen once. V usage is TRBV5-5 and J usage is TRBJ2-1; D may be TRBD2 (6 bases). Sequenced: blood. This sequence was found in a human donor in good health. The CDR3 reads CASRGDFLNEQFF. The CDR3 DNA reads as TGTGCCAGCAGAGGGGACTTCCTCAATGAGCAGTTCTTC.